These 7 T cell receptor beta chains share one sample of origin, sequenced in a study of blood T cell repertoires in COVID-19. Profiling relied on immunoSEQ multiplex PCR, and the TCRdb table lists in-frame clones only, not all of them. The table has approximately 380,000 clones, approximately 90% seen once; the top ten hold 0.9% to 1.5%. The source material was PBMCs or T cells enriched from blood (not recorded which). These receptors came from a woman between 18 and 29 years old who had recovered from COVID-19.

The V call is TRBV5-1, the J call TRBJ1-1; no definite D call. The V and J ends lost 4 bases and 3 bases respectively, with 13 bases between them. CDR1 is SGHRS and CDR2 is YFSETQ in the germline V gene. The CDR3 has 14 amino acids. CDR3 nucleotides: TGCGCCAGCAGCCACGGAGGGAAGGACACTGAAGCTTTCTTT. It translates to CASSHGGKDTEAFF.

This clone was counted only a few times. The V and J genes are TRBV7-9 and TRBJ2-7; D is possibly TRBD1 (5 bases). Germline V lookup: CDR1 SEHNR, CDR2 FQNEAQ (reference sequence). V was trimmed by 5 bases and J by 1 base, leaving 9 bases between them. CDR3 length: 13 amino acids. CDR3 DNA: TGTGCCAGCAGCGACAGAAATTCCTACGAGCAGTACTTC. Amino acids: CASSDRNSYEQYF.

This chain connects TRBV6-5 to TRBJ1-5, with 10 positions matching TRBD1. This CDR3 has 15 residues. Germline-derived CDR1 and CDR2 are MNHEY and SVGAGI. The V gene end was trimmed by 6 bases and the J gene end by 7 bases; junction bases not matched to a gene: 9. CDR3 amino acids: CASSRGQGVSQPQHF. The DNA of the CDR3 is TGTGCCAGCAGCAGAGGACAGGGGGTGAGCCAGCCCCAGCATTTT.

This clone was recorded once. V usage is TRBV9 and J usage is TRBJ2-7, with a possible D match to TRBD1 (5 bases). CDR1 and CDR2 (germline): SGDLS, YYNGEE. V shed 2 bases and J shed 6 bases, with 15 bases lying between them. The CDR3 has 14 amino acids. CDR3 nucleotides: TGTGCCAGCAGCGTTGGGGCAGGGATCGGCGAGCAGTACTTC. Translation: CASSVGAGIGEQYF.

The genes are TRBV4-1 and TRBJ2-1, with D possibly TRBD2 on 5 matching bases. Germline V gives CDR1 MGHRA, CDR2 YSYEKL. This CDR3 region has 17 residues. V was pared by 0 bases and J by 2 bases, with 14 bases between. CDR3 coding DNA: TGCGCCAGCAGCCAAGATGGAAACCGGGGAACCTACAATGAGCAGTTCTTC. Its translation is CASSQDGNRGTYNEQFF.

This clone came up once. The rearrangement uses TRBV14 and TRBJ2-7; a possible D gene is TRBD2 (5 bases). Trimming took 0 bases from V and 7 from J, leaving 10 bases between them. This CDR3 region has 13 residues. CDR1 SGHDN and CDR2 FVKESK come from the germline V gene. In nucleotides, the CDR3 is TGTGCCAGCAGCCAAGAAGAGGGTTGGGAGCAGTACTTC. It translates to CASSQEEGWEQYF.

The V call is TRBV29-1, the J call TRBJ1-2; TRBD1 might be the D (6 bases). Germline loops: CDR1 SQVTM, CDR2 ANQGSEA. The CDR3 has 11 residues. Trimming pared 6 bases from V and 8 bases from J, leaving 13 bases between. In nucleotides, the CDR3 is TGCAGCGTCCGAGGGGGTGAAGGCTACACCTTC. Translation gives CSVRGGEGYTF. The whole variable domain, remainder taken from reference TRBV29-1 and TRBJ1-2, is SAVISQKPSRDICQRGTSLTIQCQVDSQVTMMFWYRQQPGQSLTLIATANQGSEATYESGFVIDKFPISRPNLTFSTLTVSNMSPEDSSIYLCSVRGGEGYTFGSGTRLTVV.